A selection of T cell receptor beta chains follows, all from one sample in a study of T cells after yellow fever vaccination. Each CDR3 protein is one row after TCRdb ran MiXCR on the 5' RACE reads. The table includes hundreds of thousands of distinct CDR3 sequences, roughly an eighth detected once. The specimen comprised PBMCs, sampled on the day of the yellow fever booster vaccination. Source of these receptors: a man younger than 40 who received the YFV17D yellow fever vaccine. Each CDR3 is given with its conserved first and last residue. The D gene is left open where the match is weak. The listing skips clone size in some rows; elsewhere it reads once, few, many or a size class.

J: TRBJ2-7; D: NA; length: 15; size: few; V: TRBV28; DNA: TGTGCCAGCAGTTTAGAGCGTTATGGGTCCTACGAGCAGTACTTC; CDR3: CASSLERYGSYEQYF
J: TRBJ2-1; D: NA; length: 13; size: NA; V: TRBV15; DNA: TGTGCCACCAGCAGATCTAGATACAATGAGCAGTTCTTC; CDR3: CATSRSRYNEQFF
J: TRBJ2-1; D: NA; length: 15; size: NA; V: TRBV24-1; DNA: TGTGCCACCAGTGTGGGTAGCGGAGTTTACAATGAGCAGTTCTTC; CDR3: CATSVGSGVYNEQFF
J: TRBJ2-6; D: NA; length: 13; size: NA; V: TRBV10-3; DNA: TGTGCCATTACTCAGGCTGGGGCCAACGTCCTGACTTTC; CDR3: CAITQAGANVLTF
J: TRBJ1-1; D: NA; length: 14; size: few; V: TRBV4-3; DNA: TGCGCCAGCAGCCGCGGCGGGGGGGTGGCTGAAGCTTTCTTT; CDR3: CASSRGGGVAEAFF
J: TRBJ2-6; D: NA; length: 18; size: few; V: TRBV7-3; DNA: TGTGCCAGCAGCTTGGGCCGCAGGGCCACCTCTGGGGCCAACGTCCTGACTTTC; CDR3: CASSLGRRATSGANVLTF
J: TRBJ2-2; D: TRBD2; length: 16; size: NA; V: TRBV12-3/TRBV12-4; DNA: TGTGCCAGCAACTATGTGGCTAGCGGGGACACCGGGGAGCTGTTTTTT; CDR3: CASNYVASGDTGELFF
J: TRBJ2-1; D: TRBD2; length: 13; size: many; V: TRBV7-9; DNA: TGTGCCAGCAGACAAAGACTAGCCCATGAGCAGTTCTTC; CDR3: CASRQRLAHEQFF
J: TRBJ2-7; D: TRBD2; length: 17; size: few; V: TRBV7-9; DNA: TGTGCCAGCAGCTTAGAGGTCTGGGGACTAGGTCTCTACGAGCAGTACTTC; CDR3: CASSLEVWGLGLYEQYF
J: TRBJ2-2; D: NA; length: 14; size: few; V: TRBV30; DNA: TGTGCCTGGAGTGTAGTAAAACACACCGGGGAGCTGTTTTTT; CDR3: CAWSVVKHTGELFF
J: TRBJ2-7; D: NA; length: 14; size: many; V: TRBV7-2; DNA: TGTGCCAGCAGTTTAGGCCCCGGGCCCTACGAGCAGTACTTC; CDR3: CASSLGPGPYEQYF
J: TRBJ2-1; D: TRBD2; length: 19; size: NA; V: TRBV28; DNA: TGTGCCAGCAATCCGACGGGGGGTTCCACGGGGAGCTCCTACAATGAGCAGTTCTTC; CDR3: CASNPTGGSTGSSYNEQFF
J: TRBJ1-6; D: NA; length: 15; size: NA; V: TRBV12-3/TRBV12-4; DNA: TGTGCCAGCAGCCAAAGACAAACTGGGGAATCACCCCTCCACTTT; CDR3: CASSQRQTGESPLHF
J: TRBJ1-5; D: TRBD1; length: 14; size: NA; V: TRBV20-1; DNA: TGCAGTGCTAGAGCTGGGACAGTCATGCAGCCCCAGCATTTT; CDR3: CSARAGTVMQPQHF
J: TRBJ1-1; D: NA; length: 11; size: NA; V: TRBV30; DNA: TGTGCCTGGAACTCGAACACTGAAGCTTTCTTT; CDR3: CAWNSNTEAFF
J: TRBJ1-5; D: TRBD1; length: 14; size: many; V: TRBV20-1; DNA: TGCAGTGCTAGAGGGGGACAGTCCAATCAGCCCCAGCATTTT; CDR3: CSARGGQSNQPQHF
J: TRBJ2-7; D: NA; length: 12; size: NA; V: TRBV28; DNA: TGTGCCAGCAGTTTTATGCACTACGAGCAGTACTTC; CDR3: CASSFMHYEQYF
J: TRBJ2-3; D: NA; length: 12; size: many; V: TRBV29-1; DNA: TGCAGCGTTGTGGGCGGCACAGATACGCAGTATTTT; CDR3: CSVVGGTDTQYF
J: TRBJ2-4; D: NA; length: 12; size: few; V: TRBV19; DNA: TGTGCCAGCGGAGAAGCCAAAAACATTCAGTACTTC; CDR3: CASGEAKNIQYF
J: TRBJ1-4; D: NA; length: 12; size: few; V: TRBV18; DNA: TGTGCCAGCTCAGGGACACTCGAAAAACTGTTTTTT; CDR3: CASSGTLEKLFF
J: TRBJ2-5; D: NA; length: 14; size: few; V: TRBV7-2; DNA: TGTGCCAGCAGCCAAAGATATCCCGGGGAGACCCAGTACTTC; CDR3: CASSQRYPGETQYF
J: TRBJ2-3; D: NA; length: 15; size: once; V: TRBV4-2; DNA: TGTGCCAGCAGCCAAGAAGAGTGGCACACAGATACGCAGTATTTT; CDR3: CASSQEEWHTDTQYF
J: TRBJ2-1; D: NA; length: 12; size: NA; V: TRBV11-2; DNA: TGTGCCAGCAGCCACGGGGGAGAGGAGCAGTTCTTC; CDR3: CASSHGGEEQFF
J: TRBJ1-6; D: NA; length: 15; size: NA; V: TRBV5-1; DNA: TGCGCCAGCAATCTGATCCGGGAGAATAATTCACCCCTCCACTTT; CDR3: CASNLIRENNSPLHF
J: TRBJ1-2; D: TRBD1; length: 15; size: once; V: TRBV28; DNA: TGTGCCAGCAGCCCTGGGACAGGGGCGTCGAGGGGCTACACCTTT; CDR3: CASSPGTGASRGYTF
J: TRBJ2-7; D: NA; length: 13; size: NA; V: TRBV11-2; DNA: TGTGCCAGCAGCTTAGACACCCCGGGCGAGCAGTACTTC; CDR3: CASSLDTPGEQYF
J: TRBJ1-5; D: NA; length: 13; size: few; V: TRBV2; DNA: TGTGCCAGCAGTGAACTGGACGAACAGCCCCAGCATTTT; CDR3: CASSELDEQPQHF
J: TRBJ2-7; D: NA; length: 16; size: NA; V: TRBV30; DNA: TGTGCCTGGAACGCCGGGACTTTATGGGGTGGGAACGAGCAGTACTTC; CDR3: CAWNAGTLWGGNEQYF
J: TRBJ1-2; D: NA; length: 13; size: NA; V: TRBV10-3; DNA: TGTGCCATCAGTGACACCTCTGGCTATGGCTACACCTTC; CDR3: CAISDTSGYGYTF